This note documents a single TCR beta chain sequence. Its antigen is undetermined. The sample belongs to a study of shared clonotypes between healthy human individuals. Study observations and caveats: What rarefaction showed was incomplete sorted-subset sequencing despite large depth.

Sequencing used immunoSEQ multiplex PCR; TCRdb keeps in-frame clones, though not all of them. Of fewer than 3 million clones in the sample, 85% to 95% were seen once. Healthy and HIV-negative, the adult donors had no recent acute infections or vaccinations. CD45RA+ naive and CD45RA-negative memory subsets were separated from CD4+ cells. J gave up 4 bases and V 0 bases, and 2 bases lay outside the gene matches. Per germline, CDR1 ENHRY and CDR2 SYGVKD. CDR3 length equals 16 residues. V is TRBV10-3 and J is TRBJ2-1, with 11 bases fitting TRBD2. The sequenced sample consisted of naive CD4+ T cells from PBMCs. Subset of the sample: CD45RA+ positively selected. This receptor was identified in a man in his late teens or twenties in good health. Some clones in this sample may be carry-over from other donors' samples. CDR3 nucleotides: TGTGCCATCAGTGAGTCGACTAGCGGGGTATACAATGAGCAGTTCTTC. Protein product: CAISESTSGVYNEQFF.